Following are 30 T cell receptor beta chains from one sample sequenced in a study of brain T cells in children with intractable seizures. Sequencing was performed with immunoSEQ multiplex PCR; in TCRdb, only in-frame clones are kept and a portion is missing. The sample contains about 340,000 clones, approximately 93% of which appear only once. Time point meaning: blood from clinic visit 5 months post-surgery; TSC patient then seizure free. The specimen was peripheral blood, collected more than 4 months after surgery. These receptors were collected from a boy in the first two years of life with tuberous sclerosis and intractable seizures.

This sequence joins TRBV6-5 and TRBJ2-7; D unresolved. The germline V gene encodes CDR1 MNHEY and CDR2 SVGAGI. The CDR3 totals 15 residues. Deletions cut 5 bases from V and 1 base from J, with 15 bases between. Here the CDR3 reads CASSPSLASSYEQYF. In DNA form, the CDR3 reads TGTGCCAGCAGTCCCAGTTTAGCTTCTTCCTACGAGCAGTACTTC.

This clone was seen a single time. The chain carries TRBV3-1 (or the pseudogene TRBV3-2) and TRBJ2-6; D not resolved. Trimming took off 0 bases at V and 4 bases at J, with 7 bases between the two ends. Germline-derived CDR1 and CDR2 are LGHDT and YNNKEL (reference sequence). The CDR3 spans 15 residues. This CDR3 is CASSQEGYGANVLTF. The DNA of the CDR3 is TGTGCCAGCAGCCAAGAAGGATACGGGGCCAACGTCCTGACTTTC.

The V and J genes are TRBV5-1 and TRBJ1-2, with D hard to call. The CDR3 covers 16 residues. Trimming removed 0 bases at V and 7 bases at J, with 19 bases between. Germline lookup yields CDR1 SGHRS and CDR2 YFSETQ. CDR3 DNA: TGCGCCAGCAGCTTGGCTGGCCCGGGGTTTAAGGTTGGCTACACCTTC. Translation gives CASSLAGPGFKVGYTF.

The CDR3 region is CASRSSTGNTEAFF. DNA of the CDR3: TGTGCCAGCAGGTCGTCCACAGGGAACACTGAAGCTTTCTTT. V is TRBV6-5 and J is TRBJ1-1; D possibly corresponds to TRBD1 (5 bases). This CDR3 spans 14 amino acids. Per the germline V gene, CDR1 is MNHEY and CDR2 is SVGAGI. The V end lost 6 bases, the J end lost 1 base, and 12 bases lay between the germline ends.

This sequence joins TRBV19 and TRBJ2-2; 12 positions match TRBD2. The CDR3 extends over 19 amino acids. The V gene end was trimmed by 4 bases and the J gene end by 0 bases; junction bases not matched to a gene: 9. Germline V CDR1 and CDR2: LNHDA, SQIVND (reference sequence). The CDR3: CASSTYGGLAGANTGELFF. The CDR3 DNA reads as TGTGCCAGTAGTACGTATGGGGGACTAGCGGGCGCGAACACCGGGGAGCTGTTTTTT.

This sequence joins TRBV7-9 and TRBJ2-1, with TRBD1 matching 9 bases. The V and J ends lost 5 bases and 8 bases, in that order; junction bases with no gene match: 7. CDR3 length: 14 amino acids. Germline loops: CDR1 SEHNR, CDR2 FQNEAQ (reference sequence). CDR3 amino acids: CASSPTGGLYEQFF. Written as DNA, the CDR3 is TGTGCCAGCAGCCCGACAGGGGGTTTGTATGAGCAGTTCTTC.

This chain joins TRBV21-1 and TRBJ2-7; the table's D gene call, TRBD1, was not cross checked with the DNA. TRBV21-1 constitutes a pseudogene. This CDR3 region has 20 residues. The chain's CDR3 is CASSKAWGGTELTISYEQYF. In DNA, the CDR3 is TGTGCCAGCAGCAAAGCTTGGGGTGGGACAGAATTAACTATTTCCTACGAGCAGTACTTC.

CDR3 sequence (DNA): TGTGCTAGTGGTTTGGTAGCCGCATCCGACAGGGCGAATCAGCCCCAGCATTTT. This gives the protein CASGLVAASDRANQPQHF. This rearrangement joins TRBV12-5 to TRBJ1-5, with 7 bases matching TRBD1. V shed 0 bases, J shed 4 bases, and the junction held 12 bases outside the gene matches. This CDR3 has 18 residues. CDR1 and CDR2 from the germline V gene are LGHNT and FRNRAP.

This chain links TRBV20-1 with TRBJ1-2, with 7 bases fitting TRBD1. The J segment lost 0 bases and the V segment lost 5 bases, leaving 6 bases of the junction unmatched. The CDR3 runs 14 residues. Germline CDR1 is DFQATT and CDR2 is SNEGSKA (reference sequence). CDR3 residues: CSAGGTATNYGYTF. The CDR3 nucleotides are TGCAGTGCTGGTGGGACAGCTACTAACTATGGCTACACCTTC.

The chain combines TRBV10-3 with TRBJ2-3, with TRBD2 matching over 8 bases. The V segment lost 7 bases and the J segment 4 bases; nucleotides outside the gene matches: 10. The CDR3 has 15 amino acids. From germline, CDR1 is ENHRY and CDR2 SYGVKD. CDR3 DNA: TGTGCCATCAACAGCGGGGGACCTCCGGCAGATACGCAGTATTTT. Its translation: CAINSGGPPADTQYF.

The chain couples TRBV14 to TRBJ2-3; TRBD2 agrees at 7 bases. The germline V gene has CDR1 SGHDN and CDR2 FVKESK. CDR3 length: 15 amino acids. Germline trimming cut 4 bases from V and 1 base from J; bases unmatched to any gene: 5. The CDR3, as DNA: TGTGCCAGCAGCCGAGCGGGATCAGGCACAGATACGCAGTATTTT. It codes for CASSRAGSGTDTQYF.

The rearrangement uses TRBV7-2 and TRBJ1-2; a possible D gene is TRBD1 (5 bases). The germline V gene has CDR1 SGHTA and CDR2 FQGNSA. V was clipped by 1 base and J by 2 bases, with 14 bases between them. The length of the CDR3 is 16 residues. The CDR3 is CASSLGFVGENYGYTF. DNA of the CDR3: TGTGCCAGCAGCTTAGGATTCGTGGGGGAGAACTATGGCTACACCTTC.

V gene TRBV11-1 combines with J gene TRBJ2-1; TRBD1 might be the D (6 bases). There are 15 residues in the CDR3. V gave up 2 bases and J gave up 12 bases, with 20 bases separating them. Looked up from germline, CDR1 is SGHAT and CDR2 is FQDESV (reference sequence). For the CDR3, the DNA is TGTGCCAGCAGCTTATCCCTGACAGGCCGTCTGGGGCAGTTCTTC. This gives the protein CASSLSLTGRLGQFF.

The chain carries TRBV29-1 and TRBJ2-5, with D possibly TRBD2 on 6 matching bases. Trimming took 7 bases from V and 14 from J, leaving 17 bases between them. This CDR3 has 10 residues. Germline lookup yields CDR1 SQVTM and CDR2 ANQGSEA. The CDR3 coding sequence is TGCAGCGGGGGGGACCACCAGCGATACTTC. It yields the protein CSGGDHQRYF.

This clone was detected only once. J is TRBJ1-2 and V is TRBV30; D not resolved. V lost 1 base and J lost 0, with 6 bases in between. CDR1 GTSNPN and CDR2 SVGIG come from the germline V gene (reference sequence). The length of the CDR3 is 13 residues. The CDR3 DNA follows: TGTGCCTGGAGTGAGGGAGCTAACTATGGCTACACCTTC. Translation gives CAWSEGANYGYTF. The whole variable domain, filled in from reference TRBV30 and TRBJ1-2, reads SQTIHQWPATLVQPVGSPLSLECTVEGTSNPNLYWYRQAAGRGLQLLFYSVGIGQISSEVPQNLSASRPQDRQFILSSKKLLLSDSGFYLCAWSEGANYGYTFGSGTRLTVV.

The genes are TRBV25-1 and TRBJ1-6, with 10 bases that match TRBD1. The CDR3 extends over 15 amino acids. Germline V gene data show CDR1 as MGHDK and CDR2 as SYGVNS. V shed 9 bases, J shed 7 bases, and the junction held 9 bases outside the gene matches. CDR3 sequence (DNA): TGTGCCAGGGGACAGGGGTTTCCCCCGAATTCACCCCTCCACTTT. Its protein product is CARGQGFPPNSPLHF.

V and J are TRBV6-1 and TRBJ2-6; D may be TRBD2 (6 bases). This CDR3 is 20 amino acids long. Germline V gene data show CDR1 as MNHNS and CDR2 as SASEGT. Trimming cost V 2 bases and J 0 bases, with 20 bases left between them. The CDR3 spells CASSERPGGSFSSGANVLTF. The CDR3 coding sequence is TGTGCCAGCAGTGAAAGACCCGGGGGTTCCTTTTCCTCTGGGGCCAACGTCCTGACTTTC.

The V gene is TRBV27, the J gene TRBJ1-2; tentative D call: TRBD1 (5 bases). This CDR3 is 13 amino acids long. Germline CDR1 and CDR2: MNHEY and SMNVEV (reference sequence). V was trimmed by 3 bases and J by 5 bases, leaving 10 bases between them. Written as DNA, the CDR3 is TGTGCCAGCAGTTTGTTGGGGGGATATGGCTACACCTTC. This codes for CASSLLGGYGYTF.

V gene TRBV18 combines with J gene TRBJ2-2; the match to TRBD2 covers 8 bases. Germline V CDR1 and CDR2: KGHSH, LQKENI. This CDR3 is built from 16 residues. V dropped 0 bases and J dropped 4; count of bases not matched to a gene: 4. In DNA form, the CDR3 reads TGTGCCAGCTCACCACCGCGACTAGCGATCACCGGGGAGCTGTTTTTT. Its translation: CASSPPRLAITGELFF.

V usage is TRBV7-8 and J usage is TRBJ2-2; no clear D gene. V dropped 0 bases and J dropped 0 bases, with 11 bases sitting between them. In germline, CDR1 is SGHVS, CDR2 FQNEAQ. There are 17 residues in the CDR3. The CDR3 is CASSLAVKRSNTGELFF. The CDR3 nucleotides are TGTGCCAGCAGCTTAGCCGTCAAGCGATCGAACACCGGGGAGCTGTTTTTT.

V and J are TRBV5-6 and TRBJ1-2; possibly TRBD1 for D (5 bases). The germline V and J ends were trimmed by 4 bases and 0 bases, with 16 bases remaining between them. CDR1 is SGHDT and CDR2 is YYEEEE in the germline V gene. The CDR3 consists of 16 residues. In nucleotides, the CDR3 is TGTGCCAGCAGCCCCGAGGGACCGATGACTAACTATGGCTACACCTTC. Translated: CASSPEGPMTNYGYTF.

J is TRBJ2-7 and V is TRBV9; D not certain. V lost 0 bases and J 0 bases, leaving 7 bases between the germline ends. From germline, CDR1 is SGDLS and CDR2 YYNGEE. This CDR3 is 14 amino acids long. The CDR3 sequence: CASSVGSISYEQYF. The CDR3 DNA sequence: TGTGCCAGCAGCGTAGGGTCGATCTCCTACGAGCAGTACTTC. Together with reference TRBV9 and TRBJ2-7, the CDR3 gives the full variable domain: DSGVTQTPKHLITATGQRVTLRCSPRSGDLSVYWYQQSLDQGLQFLIQYYNGEERAKGNILERFSAQQFPDLHSELNLSSLELGDSALYFCASSVGSISYEQYFGPGTRLTVT.

This chain links TRBV30 with TRBJ1-2; no clear D gene. This CDR3 region has 12 residues. Trimming stripped 4 bases from V and 5 bases from J, with 11 bases between. Per the germline V gene, CDR1 is GTSNPN and CDR2 is SVGIG (reference sequence). The CDR3 reads CAWTSEIYGYTF. As DNA, the CDR3 is TGTGCCTGGACCTCAGAGATTTATGGCTACACCTTC.

The genes are TRBV11-2 and TRBJ1-2; D is possibly TRBD1 (5 bases). The ends were cut back, 5 bases at V and 8 bases at J, with 18 bases in the middle. This CDR3 contains 14 residues. The germline gives CDR1 SGHAT, CDR2 FQNNGV. In DNA, the CDR3 is TGTGCCAGCAGCACTCGGGACGGTTCGGGAGGCTACACCTTC. This codes for CASSTRDGSGGYTF.

This rearrangement joins TRBV7-3 to TRBJ2-3; D gene unclear. CDR3 length equals 14 residues. V was cut by 5 bases and J by 7 bases, with 16 bases left in between. Germline assignment: CDR1 SGHTA and CDR2 FQGTGA. The CDR3 nucleotides read TGTGCCAGCAGCCCCGGTCCCCCCTCACATACGCAGTATTTT. Translation: CASSPGPPSHTQYF.

V is TRBV6-5 and J is TRBJ2-4; 7 bases line up with TRBD2. J was trimmed by 5 bases and V by 7 bases; bases with no gene match: 8. The germline V gene has CDR1 MNHEY and CDR2 SVGAGI. The CDR3 is 14 amino acids. CDR3: CASKASGLQNIQYF. The CDR3 nucleotides read TGTGCCAGCAAGGCTAGCGGTCTCCAAAACATTCAGTACTTC.

The chain recombines TRBV5-1 with TRBJ2-1, with TRBD2 identical over 10 bases. CDR1 is SGHRS and CDR2 is YFSETQ in the germline V gene. V trimming: 2 bases; J trimming: 7 bases; junction bases outside the gene matches: 6. The CDR3 extends over 15 amino acids. The CDR3 here is CASSLGAGGQNEQFF. CDR3 DNA sequence: TGCGCCAGCAGCTTAGGAGCGGGAGGGCAAAATGAGCAGTTCTTC.

The chain joins TRBV6-4 to TRBJ2-3; D gene ambiguous. CDR3 length: 14 amino acids. Germline V gives CDR1 MRHNA, CDR2 SNTAGT. Trimming took off 2 bases at V and 4 bases at J, with 10 bases between the two ends. The CDR3 sequence: CASSDQPGSDTQYF. For the CDR3, the DNA is TGTGCCAGCAGTGACCAGCCCGGATCAGATACGCAGTATTTT.

The V and J genes are TRBV11-3 and TRBJ2-2, with 11 bases matching TRBD2. The J segment lost 11 bases and the V segment lost 5 bases, leaving 4 bases of the junction unmatched. This CDR3 contains 13 residues. Germline CDR1 and CDR2: SGHNT and YENEEA. This chain's CDR3 is CASSNRLAGELFF. The CDR3 DNA sequence: TGTGCCAGCAGCAACCGACTAGCGGGAGAGCTGTTTTTT.

The V and J genes are TRBV2 and TRBJ1-1; D not resolved. There are 15 residues in the CDR3. The ends were cut back, 6 bases at V and 0 bases at J, with 14 bases in the middle. Germline V CDR1 and CDR2: SNHLY, FYNNEI. CDR3: CASSPGPILNTEAFF. The CDR3 DNA follows: TGTGCCAGCAGCCCCGGACCGATTCTGAACACTGAAGCTTTCTTT. Complete variable domain (other parts from reference TRBV2 and TRBJ1-1): EPEVTQTPSHQVTQMGQEVILRCVPISNHLYFYWYRQILGQKVEFLVSFYNNEISEKSEIFDDQFSVERPDGSNFTLKIRSTKLEDSAMYFCASSPGPILNTEAFFGQGTRLTVV.